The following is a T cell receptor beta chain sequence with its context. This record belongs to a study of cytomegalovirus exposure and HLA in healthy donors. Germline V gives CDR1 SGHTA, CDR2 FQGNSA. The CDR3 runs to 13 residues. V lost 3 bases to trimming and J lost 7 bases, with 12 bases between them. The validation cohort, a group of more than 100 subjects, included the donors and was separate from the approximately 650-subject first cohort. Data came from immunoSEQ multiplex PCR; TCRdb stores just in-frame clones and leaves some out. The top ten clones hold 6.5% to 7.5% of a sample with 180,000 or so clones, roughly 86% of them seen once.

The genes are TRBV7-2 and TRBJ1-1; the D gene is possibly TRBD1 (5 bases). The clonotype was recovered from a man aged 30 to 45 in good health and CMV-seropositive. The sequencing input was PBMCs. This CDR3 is CASSFRNRLEAFF. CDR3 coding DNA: TGTGCCAGCAGCTTCCGTAACAGGCTTGAAGCTTTCTTT.